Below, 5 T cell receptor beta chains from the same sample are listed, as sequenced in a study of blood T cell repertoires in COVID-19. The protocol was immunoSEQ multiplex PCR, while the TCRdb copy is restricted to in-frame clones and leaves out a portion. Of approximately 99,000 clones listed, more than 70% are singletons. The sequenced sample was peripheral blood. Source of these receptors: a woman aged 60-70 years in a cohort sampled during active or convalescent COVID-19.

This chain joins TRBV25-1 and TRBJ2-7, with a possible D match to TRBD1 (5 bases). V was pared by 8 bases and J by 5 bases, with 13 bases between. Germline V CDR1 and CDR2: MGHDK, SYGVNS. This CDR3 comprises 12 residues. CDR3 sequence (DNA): TGTGCCAGCTCCAGGGTAGGGAACGAGCAGTACTTC. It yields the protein CASSRVGNEQYF.

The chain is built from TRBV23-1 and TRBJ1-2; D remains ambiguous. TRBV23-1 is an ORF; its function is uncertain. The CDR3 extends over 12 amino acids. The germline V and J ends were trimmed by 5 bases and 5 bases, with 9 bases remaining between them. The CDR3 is CASSSEGYGYTF. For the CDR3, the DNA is TGCGCCAGCAGTTCAGAGGGTTATGGCTACACCTTC.

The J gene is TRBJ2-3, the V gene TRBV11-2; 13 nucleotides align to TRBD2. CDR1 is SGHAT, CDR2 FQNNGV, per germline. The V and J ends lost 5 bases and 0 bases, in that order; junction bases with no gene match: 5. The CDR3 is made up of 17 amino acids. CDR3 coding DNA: TGTGCCAGCAGCAAACCGGGACTAGCGGGGAGCACAGATACGCAGTATTTT. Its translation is CASSKPGLAGSTDTQYF.

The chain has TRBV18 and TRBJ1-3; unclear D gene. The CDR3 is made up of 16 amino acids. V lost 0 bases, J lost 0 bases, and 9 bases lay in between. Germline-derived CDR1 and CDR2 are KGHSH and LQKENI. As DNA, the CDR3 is TGTGCCAGCTCACCACCGCGGCAGAACTCTGGAAACACCATATATTTT. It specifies CASSPPRQNSGNTIYF.

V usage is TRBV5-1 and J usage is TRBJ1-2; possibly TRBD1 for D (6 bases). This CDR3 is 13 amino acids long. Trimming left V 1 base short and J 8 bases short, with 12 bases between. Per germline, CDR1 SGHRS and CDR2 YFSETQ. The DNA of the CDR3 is TGCGCCAGCAGCTTGTCCCCAGGGGAGGGCTACACCTTC. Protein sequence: CASSLSPGEGYTF.